This entry lists 25 T cell receptor beta chains sequenced from one sample in a study of T cells in Graves' hyperthyroidism and ophthalmopathy. The source material, RNA transcripts, was used to amplify TCR beta CDR3 regions. RT-PCR in the first round (using the HTBI primer set) targeted the TCR CDR3. TCRdb independently ran MiXCR on the multiplex PCR reads; one entry per CDR3 protein. This table holds about 160,000 distinct CDR3 sequences, 9.4% found once. The sequenced sample consisted of blood. The receptors shown here come from a woman aged 18-29 years with Graves' hyperthyroidism that later progressed to Graves' ophthalmopathy.

This clonotype has ten or more counts. This chain joins TRBV13 and TRBJ1-5; D is ambiguous. The ends were cut back, 5 bases at V and 4 bases at J, with 15 bases in the middle. This CDR3 has 15 amino acids. Per germline, CDR1 PRHDT and CDR2 FYEKMQ (reference sequence). The CDR3: CASSLILTKNQPQHF. The CDR3 nucleotides are TGTGCCAGCAGCCTTATCCTAACGAAAAATCAGCCCCAGCATTTT.

This chain joins TRBV7-2 and TRBJ1-1, with D unresolved. CDR1 is SGHTA and CDR2 is FQGNSA in the germline V gene. V shed 5 bases and J shed 5 bases, with 18 bases lying between them. This CDR3 has 15 amino acids. Here the CDR3 DNA reads TGTGCCAGCAGCGAGACCTTAGGTTGGTCGACTGAAGCTTTCTTT. Translation gives CASSETLGWSTEAFF.

This clonotype came up many times. The CDR3 DNA is TGTGCCAGCAGCCAACAGACGGGGGCCGGGAATGAGCAGTTCTTC. Translated: CASSQQTGAGNEQFF. The V call is TRBV3-1, the J call TRBJ2-1; D is possibly TRBD1 or TRBD2 (6 bases each). There are 15 residues in the CDR3. Between the trimmed V and J ends, which lost 2 bases and 7 bases, there was a span of 15 bases. The germline V gene has CDR1 LGHDT and CDR2 YNNKEL (reference sequence).

This chain uses TRBV3-1 with TRBJ2-3; 13 bases are shared with TRBD2. Germline-derived CDR1 and CDR2 are LGHDT and YNNKEL (reference sequence). J gave up 1 base and V 4 bases, and 2 bases lay outside the gene matches. This CDR3 contains 16 residues. The chain's CDR3 is CASSRTSGGGTDTQYF. The CDR3, as DNA: TGTGCCAGCAGCCGAACTAGCGGGGGGGGCACAGATACGCAGTATTTT.

This clonotype was seen many times. The J gene is TRBJ2-5, the V gene TRBV10-3, with TRBD2 matching over 8 bases. The junction had 5 bases not matched to a gene; V was cut back by 4 bases and J by 4 bases. CDR1 is ENHRY, CDR2 SYGVKD, per germline. The CDR3 extends over 14 amino acids. The CDR3 bases are TGTGCCATCAGTGCGGGGGGGAATGGAGAGACCCAGTACTTC. Its translation: CAISAGGNGETQYF.

The table lists this clonotype with a few counts. The rearrangement joins TRBV19 to TRBJ2-1; 9 positions match TRBD2. CDR1 and CDR2 from the germline V gene are LNHDA and SQIVND (reference sequence). The CDR3 runs to 15 residues. V trimming: 0 bases; J trimming: 9 bases; junction bases outside the gene matches: 6. The CDR3 loop is CASSIDSGRSLEQFF. CDR3 nucleotides: TGTGCCAGTAGTATAGATAGCGGGAGATCACTTGAGCAGTTCTTC.

V and J are TRBV4-1 and TRBJ2-1, with D unclear. Germline-derived CDR1 and CDR2 are MGHRA and YSYEKL. This CDR3 comprises 15 residues. The V gene lost 1 base and the J gene lost 3 bases, with 10 bases spanning the gap. CDR3: CASSQVQEFYNEQFF. DNA of the CDR3: TGCGCCAGCAGCCAAGTCCAGGAATTCTACAATGAGCAGTTCTTC.

The chain couples TRBV20-1 to TRBJ2-2; D call uncertain. Germline V lookup: CDR1 DFQATT, CDR2 SNEGSKA (reference sequence). Trimming shortened V by 0 bases and J by 4 bases, and 12 bases separated the two germline ends. The CDR3 loop spans 15 amino acids. CDR3: CSARDVYYGTGELFF. CDR3 nucleotide sequence: TGCAGTGCTAGAGACGTCTATTACGGCACCGGGGAGCTGTTTTTT.

This clonotype was detected many times. The chain employs TRBV7-9 and TRBJ1-1; D is unclear. The CDR3 totals 13 residues. Germline V gene lookup returns CDR1 SEHNR and CDR2 FQNEAQ (reference sequence). Trimming removed 4 bases from V and 0 bases from J, with 6 bases in between. CDR3 sequence: CASSSSVNTEAFF. CDR3 nucleotide sequence: TGTGCCAGCAGCTCGTCGGTGAACACTGAAGCTTTCTTT.

Ten or more counts support this clonotype. The J gene is TRBJ1-2, the V gene TRBV18; TRBD1 might be the D (6 bases). Per the germline V gene, CDR1 is KGHSH and CDR2 is LQKENI. The CDR3 loop spans 16 amino acids. The germline V and J ends were trimmed by 2 bases and 5 bases, with 18 bases remaining between them. The CDR3 region has the DNA TGTGCCAGCTCACCATCTGGCGGACAGAGCGCTTATGGCTACACCTTC. Translated: CASSPSGGQSAYGYTF.

The table lists this clonotype with many counts. The gene calls are TRBV6-1 and TRBJ1-5; a possible D gene is TRBD1 (6 bases). The CDR3 has 17 amino acids. CDR1 is MNHNS, CDR2 SASEGT, per germline. V lost 5 bases and J lost 0, with 17 bases in between. CDR3 in amino acids: CASSPSHRDYSNQPQHF. The CDR3 DNA is TGTGCCAGCAGTCCATCCCACAGGGACTATAGCAATCAGCCCCAGCATTTT.

There are many counts of this clonotype. The genes are TRBV28 and TRBJ2-5; tentative D call: TRBD1 (5 bases). V shed 3 bases and J shed 3 bases, with 20 bases lying between them. The CDR3 loop spans 17 amino acids. CDR1 and CDR2 (germline): MDHEN, SYDVKM. Written as DNA, the CDR3 is TGTGCCAGCAGTTTCTCTAATAGGGGCAGGGTAGAAGAGACCCAGTACTTC. Its protein is CASSFSNRGRVEETQYF.

This clonotype has a handful of counts. The chain couples TRBV10-2 to TRBJ2-2; the D is unclear. V was pared by 6 bases and J by 3 bases, with 8 bases between. The CDR3 runs to 13 residues. Germline V gives CDR1 WSHSY, CDR2 SAAADI. This chain's CDR3 is CASSPGDTGELFF. The CDR3 DNA follows: TGCGCCAGCAGCCCAGGCGACACCGGGGAGCTGTTTTTT.

This clonotype showed up many times. This chain links TRBV3-1 with TRBJ2-3, with TRBD1 matching over 7 bases. V shed 7 bases, J shed 6 bases, and the junction held 4 bases outside the gene matches. The CDR3 is 12 amino acids. The V gene's germline CDR1 is LGHDT and CDR2 YNNKEL (reference sequence). The CDR3: CASTSRGDTQYF. CDR3 in DNA: TGTGCCAGCACCTCCAGGGGGGATACGCAGTATTTT.

This chain joins TRBV11-2 and TRBJ1-1; D ambiguous. This CDR3 has 13 amino acids. Looked up from germline, CDR1 is SGHAT and CDR2 is FQNNGV. V lost 5 bases and J lost 7, with 14 bases in between. This CDR3 reads CASSPTVVHEAFF. The CDR3 nucleotides are TGTGCCAGCAGCCCGACGGTCGTCCATGAAGCTTTCTTT. Looking up the rest from reference TRBV11-2 and TRBJ1-1 gives the full variable domain: EAGVAQSPRYKIIEKRQSVAFWCNPISGHATLYWYQQILGQGPKLLIQFQNNGVVDDSQLPKDRFSAERLKGVDSTLKIQPAKLEDSAVYLCASSPTVVHEAFFGQGTRLTVV.

This clonotype turned up a few times. V usage is TRBV12-3 or TRBV12-4 and J usage is TRBJ2-1; D is undetermined. V dropped 6 bases and J dropped 3 bases, with 12 bases sitting between them. This CDR3 is built from 14 residues. The CDR3 sequence is CASSPREDYNEQFF. The CDR3 bases are TGTGCCAGCAGCCCCCGCGAGGACTACAATGAGCAGTTCTTC.

This clonotype was counted ten times or more. The chain has TRBV6-2 or TRBV6-3 and TRBJ2-1, with 8 bases aligning to TRBD2. Germline lookup yields CDR1 MNHEY and CDR2 SVGEGT. The CDR3 extends over 15 amino acids. The V gene end was trimmed by 6 bases and the J gene end by 4 bases; junction bases not matched to a gene: 8. This chain's CDR3 is CASRASGGLYNEQFF. Here the CDR3 DNA reads TGTGCCAGCAGAGCAAGCGGGGGATTATACAATGAGCAGTTCTTC.

This clonotype was detected ten times or more. The gene calls are TRBV6-5 and TRBJ1-3; the D is unclear. V gave up 0 bases and J gave up 0 bases, with 15 bases separating them. Germline values: CDR1 MNHEY, CDR2 SVGAGI. CDR3 length: 18 amino acids. CDR3 region: CASSYSLAEVFSGNTIYF. The CDR3 DNA sequence: TGTGCCAGCAGTTACTCGTTGGCAGAAGTTTTCTCTGGAAACACCATATATTTT.

This clonotype was seen ten or more times. The chain has TRBV28 and TRBJ2-1, with 8 bases identical to TRBD1. The germline gives CDR1 MDHEN, CDR2 SYDVKM. CDR3 length equals 14 residues. With V trimmed by 6 bases and J by 10 bases, 11 bases remained unmatched. CDR3 region: CASSLSQGASEQFF. The CDR3 DNA sequence: TGTGCCAGCAGCCTATCTCAGGGGGCGTCGGAGCAGTTCTTC.

This clonotype has at least ten counts. The chain employs TRBV2 and TRBJ2-1, with D perhaps being TRBD1 or TRBD2 (5 bases each). This CDR3 spans 13 amino acids. Trimming left V 7 bases short and J 3 bases short, with 10 bases between. The germline gives CDR1 SNHLY, CDR2 FYNNEI. This CDR3 reads CASNGAVYNEQFF. DNA of the CDR3: TGTGCCAGCAACGGGGCAGTCTACAATGAGCAGTTCTTC.

The chain carries TRBV20-1 and TRBJ2-1; 10 nucleotides match TRBD1. The CDR3 is made up of 15 amino acids. Germline CDR1 DFQATT, CDR2 SNEGSKA (reference sequence). The V and J ends lost 2 bases and 7 bases, in that order; junction bases with no gene match: 8. In nucleotides, the CDR3 is TGCAGTGCTAGATCCGGGACAGGGGATATGAATGAGCAGTTCTTC. Its protein is CSARSGTGDMNEQFF.

This clonotype was picked up many times. This chain links TRBV24-1 with TRBJ1-1, with 8 bases aligning to TRBD1. This CDR3 has 13 amino acids. V lost 8 bases to trimming and J lost 5 bases; unmatched junction nucleotides: 6. Germline lookup yields CDR1 KGHDR and CDR2 SFDVKD. This CDR3 reads CATKDRERTEAFF. The CDR3 DNA follows: TGTGCCACCAAGGACAGGGAGAGGACTGAAGCTTTCTTT.

This clonotype has a handful of counts. This chain links TRBV6-1 with TRBJ2-2; maybe TRBD1 (6 bases). With 8 bases removed from V and 0 bases from J, the gap between germline ends came to 7 bases. This CDR3 is built from 13 residues. Germline V gene sequence: CDR1 MNHNS, CDR2 SASEGT. In DNA, the CDR3 is TGTGCCAGCGAGGGGGCGAACACCGGGGAGCTGTTTTTT. Translating it yields CASEGANTGELFF.

In its sample, this clonotype was seen many times. The CDR3 DNA follows: TGCAGTGCTAGAGATGAGGGATTTGACGGCGGTGGCTACACCTTC. Translation gives CSARDEGFDGGGYTF. The chain has TRBV20-1 and TRBJ1-2; D unclear. V lost 0 bases to trimming and J lost 7 bases, with 18 bases between them. Germline CDR1 is DFQATT and CDR2 is SNEGSKA (reference sequence). This CDR3 spans 15 amino acids.

This clonotype was seen at least ten times. This sequence joins TRBV20-1 and TRBJ1-2; TRBD1 matches at 9 bases. CDR3 length: 13 amino acids. J was trimmed by 8 bases and V by 1 base; bases with no gene match: 5. Germline V lookup: CDR1 DFQATT, CDR2 SNEGSKA (reference sequence). The CDR3 DNA reads TGCAGTGCTAGAGGACAGGGGGAGTCGGGCTACACCTTC. It translates to CSARGQGESGYTF.